Each of the 19 T cell receptor beta chains below was sequenced from the same sample in a study of neurological immune-mediated disorders. TCRdb called the 5' RACE reads again in MiXCR, with one record for every CDR3 protein. Of about 18,000 distinct CDR3 sequences listed, around 15% are singletons. The sequencing sample was made of CD4+ T cells from blood. All receptors come from a woman between 55 and 75 years old with HTLV-1-associated myelopathy (HAM/TSP).

This clonotype has a count of ten or more. The genes are TRBV12-3 or TRBV12-4 and TRBJ2-5, with 13 bases matching TRBD2. The V segment lost 6 bases and the J segment 4 bases; nucleotides outside the gene matches: 11. CDR3 length equals 17 residues. This CDR3 is CASSPIRLAGGGETQYF. The CDR3 DNA sequence: TGTGCCAGCAGCCCAATCAGACTAGCGGGAGGAGGAGAGACCCAGTACTTC.

This clonotype was seen repeatedly, ten times or more. V usage is TRBV5-1 and J usage is TRBJ1-1; no definite D call. The germline V gene has CDR1 SGHRS and CDR2 YFSETQ. V was trimmed by 1 base and J by 7 bases, leaving 11 bases between them. This CDR3 region has 13 residues. For the CDR3, the DNA is TGCGCCAGCAGCTTGTGGGCAGGTTATGAAGCTTTCTTT. Protein: CASSLWAGYEAFF.

This clonotype was found many times. The CDR3 DNA reads TGCAGCGTTGCCCCAGGGGGCAACACAGATACGCAGTATTTT. This translates into CSVAPGGNTDTQYF. V is TRBV29-1 and J is TRBJ2-3; 8 bases map to TRBD1. Germline trimming cut 4 bases from V and 2 bases from J; bases unmatched to any gene: 5. This CDR3 is 14 amino acids long. Germline-derived CDR1 and CDR2 are SQVTM and ANQGSEA.

There are many counts of this clonotype. The V gene is TRBV27, the J gene TRBJ1-5, with D possibly being TRBD1 (5 bases). The CDR3 has 12 amino acids. Trimming took off 6 bases at V and 2 bases at J, with 5 bases between the two ends. Germline V gives CDR1 MNHEY, CDR2 SMNVEV (reference sequence). CDR3: CASRTGNQPQHF. The DNA of the CDR3 is TGTGCCAGCAGGACAGGCAATCAGCCCCAGCATTTT.

In its sample, this clonotype was seen many times. V usage is TRBV20-1 and J usage is TRBJ1-5; 8 bases fit TRBD1. V was clipped by 3 bases and J by 6 bases; unmatched bases: 13. Germline lookup yields CDR1 DFQATT and CDR2 SNEGSKA (reference sequence). The CDR3 covers 16 residues. The CDR3 bases are TGCAGTGCTAGTGACCTGGTGACAGGGGAGCGTCAGCCCCAGCATTTT. Its protein product is CSASDLVTGERQPQHF.

This clonotype was observed at least ten times. The chain is built from TRBV7-2 and TRBJ2-7; unclear D gene. V lost 3 bases, J lost 0 bases, and 9 bases lay in between. The CDR3 is 14 amino acids. From germline, CDR1 is SGHTA and CDR2 FQGNSA. The CDR3 is CASSFPLSSYEQYF. The DNA for the CDR3 is TGTGCCAGCAGCTTTCCTCTAAGCTCCTACGAGCAGTACTTC. The entire variable domain, with the rest obtained from reference TRBV7-2 and TRBJ2-7, is as follows: GAGVSQSPSNKVTEKGKDVELRCDPISGHTALYWYRQSLGQGLEFLIYFQGNSAPDKSGLPSDRFSAERTGGSVSTLTIQRTQQEDSAVYLCASSFPLSSYEQYFGPGTRLTVT.

The chain couples TRBV12-3 or TRBV12-4 to TRBJ2-3; 8 bases are a match to TRBD2. This CDR3 has 19 residues. V trimming: 1 base; J trimming: 2 bases; junction bases outside the gene matches: 14. The CDR3 is CASSLEWRGALTFTDTQYF. In DNA form, the CDR3 reads TGTGCCAGCAGTTTAGAATGGCGGGGGGCTCTGACTTTCACAGATACGCAGTATTTT.

The sample holds many counts of this clonotype. CDR3 sequence: CASSSDAGVGQPQHF. The CDR3 nucleotides read TGTGCCAGCAGTTCCGATGCGGGAGTGGGCCAGCCCCAGCATTTT. The chain combines TRBV7-2 with TRBJ1-5; D is unclear. Germline lookup yields CDR1 SGHTA and CDR2 FQGNSA. With 6 bases removed from V and 7 bases from J, the gap between germline ends came to 19 bases. The CDR3 extends over 15 amino acids.

This clonotype was detected many times. The chain carries TRBV24-1 and TRBJ2-2; tentatively, D is TRBD1 (5 bases). V was pared by 10 bases and J by 2 bases, with 7 bases between. CDR1 and CDR2 from the germline V gene are KGHDR and SFDVKD. The CDR3 spans 12 residues. The CDR3 DNA follows: TGTGCCACGGGGCGTAACACCGGGGAGCTGTTTTTT. Its translation is CATGRNTGELFF.

This clonotype was seen ten or more times. CDR3 region: CASSLSSGSWNEQFF. Here the CDR3 DNA reads TGCGCCAGCAGCTTGAGCAGCGGGAGTTGGAATGAGCAGTTCTTC. This sequence joins TRBV5-1 and TRBJ2-1; 8 bases agree with TRBD2. V gave up 1 base and J gave up 7 bases; unmatched junction bases: 7. The CDR3 has 15 amino acids. From germline, CDR1 is SGHRS and CDR2 YFSETQ. Combining the CDR3 with reference TRBV5-1 and TRBJ2-1 gives the whole variable domain KAGVTQTPRYLIKTRGQQVTLSCSPISGHRSVSWYQQTPGQGLQFLFEYFSETQRNKGNFPGRFSGRQFSNSRSEMNVSTLELGDSALYLCASSLSSGSWNEQFFGPGTRLTVL.

In its sample, this clonotype was seen many times. The chain joins TRBV6-6 to TRBJ1-4, with D perhaps matching TRBD1 (6 bases). Trimming removed 8 bases at V and 4 bases at J, with 11 bases between. The germline CDR1 and CDR2 sequences are MNHNY and SVGAGI (reference sequence). The CDR3 has 13 residues. The DNA of the CDR3 is TGTGCCAGCCTGGACAGATATAATGAAAAACTGTTTTTT. It codes for CASLDRYNEKLFF.

This clonotype has ten or more counts. This chain links TRBV6-2 or TRBV6-3 with TRBJ2-7; D remains ambiguous. The germline V gene encodes CDR1 MNHEY and CDR2 SVGEGT. CDR3 length equals 12 residues. The V gene lost 8 bases and the J gene lost 0 bases, with 8 bases spanning the gap. CDR3 region: CASPRASYEQYF. The CDR3 DNA reads TGTGCCAGCCCGCGAGCCTCCTACGAGCAGTACTTC.

This clonotype has ten or more counts. The rearrangement links TRBV11-2 to TRBJ1-6, with a tentative D call TRBD1 (5 bases). Trimming took off 5 bases at V and 8 bases at J, with 10 bases between the two ends. The length of the CDR3 is 13 residues. Germline V lookup: CDR1 SGHAT, CDR2 FQNNGV. This chain's CDR3 is CASSPSTDSPLHF. CDR3 nucleotide sequence: TGTGCCAGCAGCCCATCGACAGATTCACCCCTCCACTTT.

This clonotype came up many times. The chain has TRBV3-1 and TRBJ2-5; 10 bases map to TRBD2. Losses at the gene ends were 2 bases for V and 3 bases for J; bases not matched to a gene: 6. The CDR3 loop spans 16 amino acids. Germline V lookup: CDR1 LGHDT, CDR2 YNNKEL (reference sequence). The CDR3 loop reads CASSQWSSGRKETQYF. CDR3 coding DNA: TGTGCCAGCAGCCAATGGTCTAGCGGGAGAAAAGAGACCCAGTACTTC.

This clonotype was recorded many times. The chain joins TRBV3-1 to TRBJ2-1; 11 positions match TRBD2. This CDR3 spans 16 amino acids. V gave up 4 bases and J gave up 6 bases; unmatched junction bases: 8. Per germline, CDR1 LGHDT and CDR2 YNNKEL (reference sequence). CDR3 in DNA: TGTGCCAGCAGCCTAACCGCTAGCGGGAGGTCCAATGAGCAGTTCTTC. Translating it yields CASSLTASGRSNEQFF.

This clonotype has ten or more counts. The DNA of the CDR3 is TGCGCCAGCAGCCGAGGACAGGTCTCCTACGAGCAGTACTTC. Protein: CASSRGQVSYEQYF. The chain carries TRBV5-1 and TRBJ2-7; TRBD1 matches 7 bases. With V trimmed by 4 bases and J by 0 bases, 4 bases remained unmatched. The CDR3 has 14 residues. Germline CDR1 reads SGHRS; CDR2 reads YFSETQ.

This clonotype was picked up many times. This chain connects TRBV6-1 to TRBJ2-7; 7 positions agree with TRBD1. With 7 bases clipped from V and 1 base from J, the junction kept 7 bases outside the gene matches. Germline CDR1 and CDR2: MNHNS and SASEGT. This CDR3 spans 14 amino acids. For the CDR3, the DNA is TGTGCCAGCATCTTACAGGGGAATTCCTACGAGCAGTACTTC. This sequence encodes CASILQGNSYEQYF.

The table lists this clonotype with many counts. This chain uses TRBV6-5 with TRBJ1-2, with 11 bases aligning to TRBD1. The V and J ends lost 0 bases and 4 bases, in that order; junction bases with no gene match: 4. The CDR3 has 16 residues. Germline values: CDR1 MNHEY, CDR2 SVGAGI. The CDR3 loop reads CASSYSRTGGGYGYTF. The DNA of the CDR3 is TGTGCCAGCAGTTACTCTAGGACAGGGGGCGGCTATGGCTACACCTTC.

This clonotype was picked up many times. The rearrangement uses TRBV5-1 and TRBJ2-1, with TRBD2 matching 7 bases. The CDR3 has 17 residues. The ends lost 0 bases at V and 7 bases at J; junction bases unmatched: 13. Germline CDR1 reads SGHRS; CDR2 reads YFSETQ. Written as DNA, the CDR3 is TGCGCCAGCAGCTTGGGCGGCACGGGACTATCGACAAATGAGCAGTTCTTC. Translated, it gives CASSLGGTGLSTNEQFF.